The 5 T cell receptor beta chains reported below all come from one sample, sequenced in a study of vaccination effects on CD4 cells after COVID-19 (dated by TCRdb to between 2021 and 2023). To identify antigen-specific CD4+ T cell clonotypes by their expansion, the ViraFEST assay first stimulated PBMC with viral peptide pools and then applied TCR sequencing. After more than nine days of culture, CD4+ T cells were isolated with the EasySep CD4+ T cell isolation kit. Participants received two doses of either the BNT162b2 or the mRNA-1273 mRNA SARS-CoV-2 vaccine. Libraries came from the immunoSEQ multiplex PCR assay. TCRdb took this table from immuneACCESS and kept in-frame rearrangements with V and J called. Such tables lack part of the clones; where checked against another copy, unresolved V genes explain under half of the gap, and the rest is unexplained. Within this sample are just under 60,000 clones, with around 82% of them counted one time only. The ten largest clones capture 2% of the sample.

Their target antigens are unknown. The source material was CD4+ T cells from PBMCs cultured with HCoV-OC43 spike peptides, sampled after COVID-19 vaccination. The sample's cell subset or site, from its label and the paper: HCoV-OC43 spike overlapping peptide pool stimulation. Receptor source: a human donor who received a COVID-19 vaccine.

This clone was counted a single time. The chain links TRBV12-3 or TRBV12-4 to TRBJ2-3, with D perhaps matching TRBD1 or TRBD2 (5 bases each). The CDR3 sequence is 12 residues long. Trimming pared 11 bases from V and 1 base from J, leaving 10 bases between. DNA for the CDR3: TGTGCCGGGATGGGGGGCACAGATACGCAGTATTTT. Amino acid sequence: CAGMGGTDTQYF.

The chain recombines TRBV24-1 with TRBJ2-3; D remains ambiguous. Trimming removed 5 bases from V and 5 bases from J, with 7 bases in between. This CDR3 comprises 12 residues. Germline CDR1 and CDR2: KGHDR and SFDVKD. CDR3 bases: TGTGCCACCAGTGGCACACGAGATACGCAGTATTTT. It codes for CATSGTRDTQYF.

The V gene is TRBV5-1, the J gene TRBJ2-1; weak D call: TRBD1 (6 bases). There are 15 residues in the CDR3. Germline V gene data show CDR1 as SGHRS and CDR2 as YFSETQ. With 1 base removed from V and 3 bases from J, the gap between germline ends came to 11 bases. The CDR3 nucleotides read TGCGCCAGCAGCTTGTCGAAAGGGGGCTACAATGAGCAGTTCTTC. Its translation is CASSLSKGGYNEQFF. Looking up the rest from reference TRBV5-1 and TRBJ2-1 gives the full variable domain: KAGVTQTPRYLIKTRGQQVTLSCSPISGHRSVSWYQQTPGQGLQFLFEYFSETQRNKGNFPGRFSGRQFSNSRSEMNVSTLELGDSALYLCASSLSKGGYNEQFFGPGTRLTVL.

This chain uses TRBV18 with TRBJ2-1; 7 nucleotides agree with TRBD1. J lost 8 bases, V lost 3 bases, and 4 bases had no gene match. Germline V gene sequence: CDR1 KGHSH, CDR2 LQKENI. This CDR3 has 13 amino acids. The CDR3 DNA sequence: TGTGCCAGCTCACCGAACAGGGGCTATGAGCAGTTCTTC. As protein: CASSPNRGYEQFF.

The rearrangement uses TRBV2 and TRBJ2-6; 8 bases fit TRBD1. The CDR3 runs to 14 residues. J lost 2 bases, V lost 10 bases, and 4 bases had no gene match. The germline V gene has CDR1 SNHLY and CDR2 FYNNEI. The CDR3 region has the DNA TGTGCCACACTGACAGGGGCTGGGGCCAACGTCCTGACTTTC. This codes for CATLTGAGANVLTF.